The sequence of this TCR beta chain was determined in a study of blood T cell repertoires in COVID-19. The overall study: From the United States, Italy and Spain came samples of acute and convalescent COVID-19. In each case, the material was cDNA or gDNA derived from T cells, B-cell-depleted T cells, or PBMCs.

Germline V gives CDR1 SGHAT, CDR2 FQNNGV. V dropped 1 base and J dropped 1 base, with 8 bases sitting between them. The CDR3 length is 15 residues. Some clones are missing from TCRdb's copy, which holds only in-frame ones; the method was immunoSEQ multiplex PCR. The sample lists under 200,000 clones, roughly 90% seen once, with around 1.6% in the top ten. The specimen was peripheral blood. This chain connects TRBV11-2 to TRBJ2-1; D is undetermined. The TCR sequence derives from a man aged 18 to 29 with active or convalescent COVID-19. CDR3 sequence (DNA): TGTGCCAGCAGCTTAGGCAGGTCTTCCTACAATGAGCAGTTCTTC. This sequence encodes CASSLGRSSYNEQFF.